The 21 T cell receptor beta chains below were found in one sample sequenced in a study of Graves' ophthalmopathy and Graves' hyperthyroidism. RNA transcripts served as template for amplifying TCR beta CDR3 sequences. First-round RT-PCR used HTBI primers; second-round multiplex PCR followed. From the multiplex PCR reads, TCRdb called clonotypes with MiXCR, one entry per CDR3 protein. The profile shows about 480,000 distinct CDR3 sequences, approximately 15% of them singletons. Sequenced material: blood. These receptors all come from a woman aged 30 to 39 with Graves' ophthalmopathy.

This clonotype has at least ten counts. The chain carries TRBV2 and TRBJ2-7; perhaps TRBD1 as D (6 bases). Trimming cost V 4 bases and J 0 bases, with 19 bases left between them. This CDR3 has 17 residues. The germline V gene encodes CDR1 SNHLY and CDR2 FYNNEI. CDR3 nucleotides: TGTGCCAGCAGTGGGCAGGGGAACGCACTGAGCTCCTACGAGCAGTACTTC. Protein product: CASSGQGNALSSYEQYF.

This clonotype was observed a handful of times. This rearrangement joins TRBV3-1 to TRBJ1-3; TRBD1 matches at 7 bases. The J segment lost 2 bases and the V segment lost 3 bases, leaving 4 bases of the junction unmatched. CDR1 LGHDT and CDR2 YNNKEL come from the germline V gene (reference sequence). The CDR3 has 15 residues. CDR3 in amino acids: CASSHEGAAGNTIYF. In DNA form, the CDR3 reads TGTGCCAGCAGCCACGAGGGGGCTGCTGGAAACACCATATATTTT.

This clonotype was found many times. The chain is built from TRBV6-4 and TRBJ2-2, with D possibly matching TRBD2 (5 bases). The CDR3 is 15 amino acids. Germline CDR1 and CDR2: MRHNA and SNTAGT. The V gene lost 6 bases and the J gene lost 6 bases, with 17 bases spanning the gap. The CDR3 DNA reads TGTGCCAGCAGAACAGTGTTGCATAGCGCCGGGGAGCTGTTTTTT. Translating gives CASRTVLHSAGELFF.

This clonotype has ten or more counts. One end of the junction is discordant with germline, which a read error may explain. This chain connects TRBV6-1 to TRBJ2-4; the D gene could be TRBD1 or TRBD2 (6 bases each). Germline V gene sequence: CDR1 MNHNS, CDR2 SASEGT. The CDR3 runs 17 residues. CDR3 sequence reads: CASTLIGGRRAKNIKYF. The CDR3 nucleotides read TGTGCCAGCACCCTGATTGGGGGGCGTAGAGCCAAAAACATTAAGTACTTC.

This clonotype was observed a handful of times. The chain joins TRBV12-3 or TRBV12-4 to TRBJ2-5; no clear D. This CDR3 is built from 13 residues. V lost 3 bases to trimming and J lost 2 bases, with 7 bases between them. The CDR3 protein is CASSFSQQETQYF. Written as DNA, the CDR3 is TGTGCCAGCAGTTTCAGCCAACAAGAGACCCAGTACTTC.

Comment on this clonotype: An end of the junction does not agree with germline; a read error may underlie this. The CDR3 protein is CASSPGRGAGELCF. DNA of the CDR3: TGTGCCAGCAGCCCAGGGAGGGGGGCCGGGGAGCTGTGTTTT. The rearrangement joins TRBV7-2 to TRBJ2-2, with D possibly being TRBD2 (7 bases). Germline assignment: CDR1 SGHTA and CDR2 FQGNSA. The CDR3 loop spans 14 amino acids.

This clonotype was observed at least ten times. The chain uses TRBV30 and TRBJ2-2; D uncertain. V was shortened by 0 bases and J by 3 bases, with 5 bases between the two germline ends. The CDR3 spans 13 residues. Germline values: CDR1 GTSNPN, CDR2 SVGIG (reference sequence). The CDR3 DNA sequence: TGTGCCTGGAGTGTACAGCACACCGGGGAGCTGTTTTTT. Its translation is CAWSVQHTGELFF.

This sequence joins TRBV11-2 and TRBJ2-7; 13 positions match TRBD2. J lost 6 bases, V lost 5 bases, and 7 bases had no gene match. The CDR3 spans 15 residues. The germline CDR1 and CDR2 sequences are SGHAT and FQNNGV. The CDR3 spells CASSAGLAGWREQYF. Written as DNA, the CDR3 is TGTGCCAGCAGCGCGGGACTAGCGGGATGGCGCGAGCAGTACTTC.

This clonotype was seen at least ten times. The V gene is TRBV11-3, the J gene TRBJ2-7; no clear D gene. This CDR3 contains 12 residues. The V end lost 0 bases, the J end lost 4 bases, and 4 bases lay between the germline ends. The germline gives CDR1 SGHNT, CDR2 YENEEA. Written as DNA, the CDR3 is TGTGCCAGCAGCTTAGAGCGGTACGAGCAGTACTTC. Its protein is CASSLERYEQYF.

The chain has TRBV28 and TRBJ1-2, with 7 bases lining up with TRBD1. The CDR3 spans 14 residues. V lost 5 bases to trimming and J lost 5 bases; unmatched junction nucleotides: 8. Germline V gene sequence: CDR1 MDHEN, CDR2 SYDVKM. DNA of the CDR3: TGTGCCAGCAGTGATCGGACAGGCTGGTATGGCTACACCTTC. It translates to CASSDRTGWYGYTF.

There are many counts of this clonotype. The chain has TRBV6-2 or TRBV6-3 and TRBJ2-2; possibly TRBD1 or TRBD2 for D (5 bases each). Trimming shortened V by 9 bases and J by 8 bases, and 19 bases separated the two germline ends. This CDR3 has 14 residues. From germline, CDR1 is MNHEY and CDR2 SVGEGT. This CDR3 is CASQIRIGAGELFF. DNA for the CDR3: TGTGCCAGTCAGATCAGGATCGGGGCGGGGGAGCTGTTTTTT.

Points on this clonotype: A much larger clone differs from this one at a single base, so this may be a read error. The chain carries TRBV11-1 and TRBJ2-7; the match to TRBD1 covers 7 bases. The J segment lost 3 bases and the V segment lost 3 bases, leaving 14 bases of the junction unmatched. Germline-derived CDR1 and CDR2 are SGHAT and FQDESV (reference sequence). The CDR3 length is 17 residues. CDR3: CASSFPTLRQGSYEQYF. CDR3 in DNA: TGTGCCAGCAGCTTTCCTACCCTAAGACAGGGAAGCTACGAGCAGTACTTC.

At least ten counts were recorded for this clonotype. The V call is TRBV15, the J call TRBJ1-3; weak D call: TRBD1 (5 bases). This CDR3 spans 17 amino acids. V was trimmed by 0 bases and J by 0 bases, leaving 12 bases between them. In germline, CDR1 is LNHNV, CDR2 YYDKDF (reference sequence). The CDR3 DNA is TGTGCCACCAGCAGAGATCCGGGACGGAGCTCTGGAAACACCATATATTTT. This translates into CATSRDPGRSSGNTIYF.

This clonotype was detected ten times or more. The CDR3 sequence is CASTPRDRASYEQYF. CDR3 bases: TGTGCCAGCACGCCCCGCGACAGGGCGTCCTACGAGCAGTACTTC. This chain links TRBV6-1 with TRBJ2-7; TRBD1 agrees at 7 bases. Losses at the gene ends were 7 bases for V and 1 base for J; bases not matched to a gene: 10. The germline gives CDR1 MNHNS, CDR2 SASEGT. This CDR3 region has 15 residues.

As concerns this clonotype: A junction end diverges from the germline sequence, so it may reflect a read error. In DNA form, the CDR3 reads TGTGCCAGCAGTGTTAGTGGTGACACCGGGGAGCTGTGGTTT. Its translation: CASSVSGDTGELWF. The chain combines TRBV12-3 or TRBV12-4 with TRBJ2-2, with D tentatively TRBD2 (5 bases). The CDR3 sequence is 14 residues long.

On this clonotype itself: The junction differs from germline at one of its ends, possibly a read error. The chain joins TRBV12-5 to TRBJ2-7, with 13 bases identical to TRBD2. Germline CDR1 LGHNT, CDR2 FRNRAP. The CDR3 is 16 residues long. The CDR3 spells CTSSWRLAGGAYEQCF. CDR3 coding DNA: TGTACCAGCAGTTGGAGACTAGCGGGGGGCGCCTACGAGCAGTGCTTC.

This chain links TRBV9 with TRBJ2-7, with TRBD2 as a possible D gene (6 bases). The germline CDR1 and CDR2 sequences are SGDLS and YYNGEE. The V end lost 0 bases, the J end lost 10 bases, and 14 bases lay between the germline ends. This CDR3 is 13 amino acids long. This chain's CDR3 is CASSVGPGDAQYF. The DNA for the CDR3 is TGTGCCAGCAGCGTAGGCCCGGGGGACGCACAGTACTTC.

This clonotype was recorded many times. This chain connects TRBV5-6 to TRBJ2-5; D perhaps matches TRBD1 (5 bases). Germline values: CDR1 SGHDT, CDR2 YYEEEE. V gave up 4 bases and J gave up 7 bases, with 23 bases separating them. There are 16 residues in the CDR3. The CDR3 nucleotides are TGTGCCAGCAGCCGTCCCTCGGCAGGGTGGTCCAGGACCCAGTACTTC. Protein sequence: CASSRPSAGWSRTQYF.

This clonotype was seen only a few times. J is TRBJ2-7 and V is TRBV3-1; D gene unclear. Deletions cut 1 base from V and 1 base from J, with 11 bases between. Germline V gene sequence: CDR1 LGHDT, CDR2 YNNKEL (reference sequence). The CDR3 has 15 amino acids. CDR3 amino acids: CASSQGTGLSYEQYF. CDR3 bases: TGTGCCAGCAGCCAAGGAACCGGGTTATCCTACGAGCAGTACTTC.

This clonotype was seen at least ten times. The chain has TRBV6-1 and TRBJ1-1; D perhaps matches TRBD1 (6 bases). Germline V CDR1 and CDR2: MNHNS, SASEGT. The V end was cut by 6 bases, the J end by 6 bases, with 14 bases between. The CDR3 extends over 13 amino acids. In DNA form, the CDR3 reads TGTGCCAGCAGGCCCACAGGGAGGCCTGAAGCTTTCTTT. It yields the protein CASRPTGRPEAFF.

This clonotype was recorded many times. The V gene is TRBV30, the J gene TRBJ1-2; 7 nucleotides align to TRBD1. This CDR3 is built from 12 residues. The germline V gene has CDR1 GTSNPN and CDR2 SVGIG (reference sequence). Unmatched junction bases numbered 13, after V lost 5 bases and J lost 13 bases. CDR3 sequence: CAWETGLPSTTF. In DNA form, the CDR3 reads TGTGCCTGGGAGACAGGGCTGCCCTCGACCACCTTC.